This T cell receptor beta chain appears in the sequencing data of a study of PD-1 blockade in classical Hodgkin lymphoma. Study-wide results and caveats: Similar baseline diversity was found in complete responders and newly diagnosed patients. Newly diagnosed patients were said to have less baseline TCR diversity than healthy donors did. The CD4+ diversity rise by C4D1 was clearest in complete responders.

TCRdb's copy holds only in-frame clones and misses some; the assay was immunoSEQ multiplex PCR. The top ten hold roughly 15% of the sample, which has 75,000 to 100,000 clones, 80% to 90% seen once. Each patient's relapse followed autologous stem cell transplantation, and brentuximab vedotin exposure varied. Worth noting for this clone: What it binds is unknown.

The CDR3 is made up of 15 amino acids. Germline V CDR1 and CDR2: SGHRS, YFSETQ. The V end was cut by 0 bases, the J end by 2 bases, with 12 bases between. The material was peripheral blood mononuclear cells (PBMCs), obtained before the second cycle of nivolumab. V is TRBV5-1 and J is TRBJ2-7; D is perhaps TRBD2 (5 bases). The TCR comes from a human donor with classical Hodgkin lymphoma. The CDR3 DNA reads as TGCGCCAGCAGCTTGGCCCCCCGGGGTACCTACGAGCAGTACTTC. This translates into CASSLAPRGTYEQYF.